The 14 T cell receptor beta chains below come from one sample, sequenced in a study of blood T cell repertoires in COVID-19. Libraries were prepared by immunoSEQ multiplex PCR; TCRdb keeps only in-frame clonotypes and omits some of them. The sample has about 290,000 clones; approximately 90% are singletons. The sequenced sample consisted of peripheral blood. The origin of the receptors is a man aged 35 to 55 with acute or convalescent COVID-19.

The chain links TRBV11-1 to TRBJ1-3; perhaps TRBD1 as D (5 bases). The CDR3 runs 14 residues. Germline V gene sequence: CDR1 SGHAT, CDR2 FQDESV (reference sequence). V dropped 4 bases and J dropped 0 bases, with 7 bases sitting between them. The CDR3 DNA reads TGTGCCAGCAGCTGGGGCTACTCTGGAAACACCATATATTTT. This sequence encodes CASSWGYSGNTIYF. The variable domain in full, completed from reference TRBV11-1 and TRBJ1-3, reads EAEVAQSPRYKITEKSQAVAFWCDPISGHATLYWYRQILGQGPELLVQFQDESVVDDSQLPKDRFSAERLKGVDSTLKIQPAELGDSAMYLCASSWGYSGNTIYFGEGSWLTVV.

The chain carries TRBV24-1 and TRBJ2-3; D not resolved. Trimming pared 3 bases from V and 0 bases from J, leaving 6 bases between. Germline CDR1 KGHDR, CDR2 SFDVKD. CDR3 length: 14 residues. The chain's CDR3 is CATSDPGSTDTQYF. CDR3 sequence (DNA): TGTGCCACCAGTGATCCAGGAAGCACAGATACGCAGTATTTT.

In this sample, this clone turned up a few times. The J gene is TRBJ2-1, the V gene TRBV11-2; TRBD2 aligns across 11 bases. V was clipped by 5 bases and J by 9 bases; unmatched bases: 9. This CDR3 is 15 amino acids long. The germline V gene encodes CDR1 SGHAT and CDR2 FQNNGV. The CDR3 DNA is TGTGCCAGCAGCGAGCTAGCGGGGGGTCTGAGTGAGCAGTTCTTC. Translation: CASSELAGGLSEQFF.

Note on this clone: This sample also contains other DNA sequences that code for the same CDR3. The rearrangement uses TRBV15 and TRBJ1-2, with D possibly TRBD1 on 5 matching bases. Deletions cut 0 bases from V and 2 bases from J, with 7 bases between. This CDR3 comprises 14 residues. CDR1 is LNHNV, CDR2 YYDKDF, per germline (reference sequence). CDR3 nucleotides: TGTGCCACCAGCAGAGATCGGGGGAACTATGGCTACACCTTC. Amino acid sequence: CATSRDRGNYGYTF.

The chain links TRBV5-1 to TRBJ1-2; D might be TRBD1 (6 bases). Trimming cost V 4 bases and J 8 bases, with 15 bases left between them. The CDR3 extends over 13 amino acids. Germline V gene sequence: CDR1 SGHRS, CDR2 YFSETQ. DNA for the CDR3: TGCGCCAGCAGCCCACAGGGTCCGTCGGGCTACACCTTC. This gives the protein CASSPQGPSGYTF.

This clone has more than one count but fewer than ten. This chain connects TRBV6-2 or TRBV6-3 to TRBJ1-3, with D perhaps TRBD1 (5 bases). Germline CDR1 MNHEY, CDR2 SVGEGT. The CDR3 loop spans 16 amino acids. V was pared by 6 bases and J by 4 bases, with 19 bases between. CDR3 in amino acids: CASSLSWTSGGNTIYF. The CDR3 DNA sequence: TGTGCCAGCAGCCTCTCTTGGACCTCAGGGGGAAACACCATATATTTT.

The chain has TRBV5-1 and TRBJ2-7, with D unresolved. The CDR3 sequence is 12 residues long. Germline-derived CDR1 and CDR2 are SGHRS and YFSETQ. Between the trimmed V and J ends, which lost 0 bases and 5 bases, there was a span of 6 bases. The chain's CDR3 is CASSLDANEQYF. CDR3 coding DNA: TGCGCCAGCAGCTTGGACGCGAACGAGCAGTACTTC.

This clone was observed a single time. The chain links TRBV3-1 (or the pseudogene TRBV3-2) to TRBJ1-2; no clear D gene. V was shortened by 4 bases and J by 8 bases, with 20 bases between the two germline ends. This CDR3 is built from 15 residues. Germline values: CDR1 LGHDT, CDR2 YNNKEL (reference sequence). The CDR3 loop is CASSRTQHRERGYTF. The CDR3 coding sequence is TGTGCCAGCAGCCGAACCCAACACCGAGAGAGGGGCTACACCTTC.

Concerning this clone: Other DNA variants within this sample encode the same CDR3. CDR3 bases: TGCGCCAGCAGCTTGGGAGGGGGGGATCAGCCCCAGCATTTT. Encoded protein: CASSLGGGDQPQHF. The V gene is TRBV5-1, the J gene TRBJ1-5, with a weak D call TRBD1 (6 bases). V shed 0 bases and J shed 5 bases, with 9 bases lying between them. The length of the CDR3 is 14 residues. Germline loops: CDR1 SGHRS, CDR2 YFSETQ.

The chain is built from TRBV7-2 and TRBJ1-1; 7 bases agree with TRBD1. The junction had 14 bases not matched to a gene; V was cut back by 4 bases and J by 3 bases. Germline V CDR1 and CDR2: SGHTA, FQGNSA. CDR3 size: 17 residues. CDR3 DNA sequence: TGTGCCAGCAGCTCTCCTTTCAGGGGGAGGAGGGACACTGAAGCTTTCTTT. This sequence encodes CASSSPFRGRRDTEAFF.

The V gene is TRBV11-2, the J gene TRBJ2-3; 8 bases align to TRBD2. This CDR3 contains 15 residues. With V trimmed by 8 bases and J by 9 bases, 16 bases remained unmatched. The V gene's germline CDR1 is SGHAT and CDR2 FQNNGV. The CDR3 DNA is TGTGCCAGCGGTCGGGGGGGTTCGAATCAGGTAACGCAGTATTTT. Residues: CASGRGGSNQVTQYF.

The gene calls are TRBV15 and TRBJ1-3; 7 bases line up with TRBD1. The ends lost 3 bases at V and 6 bases at J; junction bases unmatched: 5. The CDR3 is 14 residues long. The germline V gene has CDR1 LNHNV and CDR2 YYDKDF (reference sequence). CDR3 in amino acids: CATSRGQLENTIYF. The CDR3 coding sequence is TGTGCCACCAGCAGGGGACAGCTGGAAAACACCATATATTTT.

A single count supports this clone. V usage is TRBV12-5 and J usage is TRBJ1-4, with D uncertain. V was shortened by 7 bases and J by 3 bases, with 18 bases between the two germline ends. Germline values: CDR1 LGHNT, CDR2 FRNRAP. The CDR3 totals 16 residues. Written as DNA, the CDR3 is TGTGCTAGTGCTGGGCCGGAGGGATGGGCTAATGAAAAACTGTTTTTT. As protein: CASAGPEGWANEKLFF.

The chain has TRBV10-3 and TRBJ2-2; D is possibly TRBD1 (6 bases). With 4 bases removed from V and 2 bases from J, the gap between germline ends came to 17 bases. CDR1 ENHRY and CDR2 SYGVKD come from the germline V gene. This CDR3 spans 17 amino acids. The CDR3 loop reads CAISVLTGTPNTGELFF. The CDR3 region has the DNA TGTGCCATCAGTGTCCTTACCGGGACACCTAACACCGGGGAGCTGTTTTTT.